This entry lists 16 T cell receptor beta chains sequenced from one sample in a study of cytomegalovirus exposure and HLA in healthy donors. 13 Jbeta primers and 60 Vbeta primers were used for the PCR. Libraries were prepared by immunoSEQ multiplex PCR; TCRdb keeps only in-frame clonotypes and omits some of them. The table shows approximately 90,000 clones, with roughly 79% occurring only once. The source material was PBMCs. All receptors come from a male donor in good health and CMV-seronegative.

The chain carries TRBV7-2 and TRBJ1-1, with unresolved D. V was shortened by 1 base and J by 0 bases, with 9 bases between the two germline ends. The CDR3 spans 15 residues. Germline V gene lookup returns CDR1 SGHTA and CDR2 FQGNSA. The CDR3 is CASSLGAVLNTEAFF. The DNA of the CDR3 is TGTGCCAGCAGCTTAGGAGCGGTTTTGAACACTGAAGCTTTCTTT. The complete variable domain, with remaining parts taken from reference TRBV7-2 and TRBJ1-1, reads GAGVSQSPSNKVTEKGKDVELRCDPISGHTALYWYRQSLGQGLEFLIYFQGNSAPDKSGLPSDRFSAERTGGSVSTLTIQRTQQEDSAVYLCASSLGAVLNTEAFFGQGTRLTVV.

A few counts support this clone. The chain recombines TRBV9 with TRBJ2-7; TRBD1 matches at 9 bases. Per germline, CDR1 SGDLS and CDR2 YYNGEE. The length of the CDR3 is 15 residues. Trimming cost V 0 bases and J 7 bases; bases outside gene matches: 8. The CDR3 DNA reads TGTGCCAGCAGCGTAGACCCGGGACAGGGTCGGGAGCAGTACTTC. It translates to CASSVDPGQGREQYF. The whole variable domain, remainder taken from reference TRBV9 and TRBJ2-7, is DSGVTQTPKHLITATGQRVTLRCSPRSGDLSVYWYQQSLDQGLQFLIQYYNGEERAKGNILERFSAQQFPDLHSELNLSSLELGDSALYFCASSVDPGQGREQYFGPGTRLTVT.

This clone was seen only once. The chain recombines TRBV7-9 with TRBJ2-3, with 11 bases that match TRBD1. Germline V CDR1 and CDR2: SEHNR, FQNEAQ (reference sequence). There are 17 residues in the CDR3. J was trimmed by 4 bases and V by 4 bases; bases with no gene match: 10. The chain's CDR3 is CASSSTNRDRGADTQYF. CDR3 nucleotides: TGTGCCAGCAGCTCAACAAACCGGGACAGGGGGGCAGATACGCAGTATTTT.

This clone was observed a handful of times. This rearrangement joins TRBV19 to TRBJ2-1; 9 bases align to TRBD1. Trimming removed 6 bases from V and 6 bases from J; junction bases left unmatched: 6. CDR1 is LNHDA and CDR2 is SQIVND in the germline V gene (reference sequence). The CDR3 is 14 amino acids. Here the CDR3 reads CASRGQGRVNEQFF. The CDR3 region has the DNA TGTGCCAGTAGAGGACAGGGGCGCGTCAATGAGCAGTTCTTC.

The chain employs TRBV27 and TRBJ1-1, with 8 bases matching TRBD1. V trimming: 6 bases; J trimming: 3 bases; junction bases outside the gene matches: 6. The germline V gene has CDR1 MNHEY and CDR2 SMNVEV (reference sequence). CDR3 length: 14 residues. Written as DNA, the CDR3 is TGTGCCAGCAGCTGGGACAGGAGGGACACTGAAGCTTTCTTT. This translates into CASSWDRRDTEAFF.

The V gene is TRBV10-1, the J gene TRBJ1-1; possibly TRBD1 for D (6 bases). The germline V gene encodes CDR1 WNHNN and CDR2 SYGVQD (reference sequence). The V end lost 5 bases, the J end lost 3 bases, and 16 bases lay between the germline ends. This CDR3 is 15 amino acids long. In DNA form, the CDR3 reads TGCGCCAGCAGTACCTCCGGCAGGGGTGACACTGAAGCTTTCTTT. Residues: CASSTSGRGDTEAFF.

For the CDR3, the DNA is TGCAGCGTTGTATGGCCTTTGAACACTGAAGCTTTCTTT. Encoded protein: CSVVWPLNTEAFF. The rearrangement uses TRBV29-1 and TRBJ1-1; no reliable D call. The V gene lost 4 bases and the J gene lost 0 bases, with 9 bases spanning the gap. Germline CDR1 is SQVTM and CDR2 is ANQGSEA. CDR3 length: 13 amino acids.

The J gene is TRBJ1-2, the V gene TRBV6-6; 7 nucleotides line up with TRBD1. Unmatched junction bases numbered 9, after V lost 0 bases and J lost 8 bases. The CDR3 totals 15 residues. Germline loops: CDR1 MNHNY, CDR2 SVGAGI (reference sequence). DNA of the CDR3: TGTGCCAGCAGTTACTCGGCCGACAGGGCTGGAGGCTACACCTTC. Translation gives CASSYSADRAGGYTF.

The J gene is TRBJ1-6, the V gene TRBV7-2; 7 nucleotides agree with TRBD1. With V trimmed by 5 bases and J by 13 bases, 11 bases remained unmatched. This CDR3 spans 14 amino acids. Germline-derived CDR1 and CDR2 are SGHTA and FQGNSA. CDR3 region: CASSRTGRSSPLHF. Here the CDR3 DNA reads TGTGCCAGCAGCCGGACAGGTCGGTCTTCCCCCCTCCACTTT.

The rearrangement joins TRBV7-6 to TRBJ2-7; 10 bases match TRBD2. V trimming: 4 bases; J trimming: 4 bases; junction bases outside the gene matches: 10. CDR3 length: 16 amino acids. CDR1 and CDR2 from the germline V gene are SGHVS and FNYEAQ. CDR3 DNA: TGTGCCAGCAGCTCCCGTGGTGCAGCGGGGGGGTACGAGCAGTACTTC. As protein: CASSSRGAAGGYEQYF.

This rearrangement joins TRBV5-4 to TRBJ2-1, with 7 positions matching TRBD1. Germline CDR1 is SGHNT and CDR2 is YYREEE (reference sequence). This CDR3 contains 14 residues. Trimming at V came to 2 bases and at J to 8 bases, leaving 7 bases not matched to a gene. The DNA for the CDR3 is TGTGCCAGCAGCTTTAGGACAGGCGCCGATGAGCAGTTCTTC. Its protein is CASSFRTGADEQFF.

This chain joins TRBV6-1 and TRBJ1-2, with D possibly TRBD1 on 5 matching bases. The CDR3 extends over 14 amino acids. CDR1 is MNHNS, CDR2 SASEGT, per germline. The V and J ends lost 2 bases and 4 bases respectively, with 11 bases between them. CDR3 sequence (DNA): TGTGCCAGCAGTGAAACAGGAGTGGGCTATGGCTACACCTTC. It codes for CASSETGVGYGYTF.

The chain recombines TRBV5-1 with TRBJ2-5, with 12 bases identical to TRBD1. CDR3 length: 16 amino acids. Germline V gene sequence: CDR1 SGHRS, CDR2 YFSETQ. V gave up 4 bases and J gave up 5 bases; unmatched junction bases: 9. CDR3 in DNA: TGCGCCAGCAGCACCGGGACAGGGGGCTTTCGGGAGACCCAGTACTTC. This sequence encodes CASSTGTGGFRETQYF.

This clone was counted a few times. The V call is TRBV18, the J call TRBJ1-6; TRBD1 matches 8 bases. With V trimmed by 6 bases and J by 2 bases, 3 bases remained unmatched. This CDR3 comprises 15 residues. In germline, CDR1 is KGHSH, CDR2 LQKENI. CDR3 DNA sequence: TGTGCCAGCTCCCGGGGACAGGCCTATAATTCACCCCTCCACTTT. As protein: CASSRGQAYNSPLHF.

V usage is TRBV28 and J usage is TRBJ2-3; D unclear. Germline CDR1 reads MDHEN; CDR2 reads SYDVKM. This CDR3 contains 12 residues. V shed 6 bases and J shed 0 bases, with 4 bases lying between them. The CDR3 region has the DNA TGTGCCAGCAGCCTGAGCACAGATACGCAGTATTTT. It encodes CASSLSTDTQYF.

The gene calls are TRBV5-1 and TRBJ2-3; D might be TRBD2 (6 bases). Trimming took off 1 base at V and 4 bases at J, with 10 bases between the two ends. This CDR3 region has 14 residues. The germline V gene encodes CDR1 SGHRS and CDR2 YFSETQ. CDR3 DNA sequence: TGCGCCAGCAGCTTGCAAAGGGAGGCAGATACGCAGTATTTT. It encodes CASSLQREADTQYF.